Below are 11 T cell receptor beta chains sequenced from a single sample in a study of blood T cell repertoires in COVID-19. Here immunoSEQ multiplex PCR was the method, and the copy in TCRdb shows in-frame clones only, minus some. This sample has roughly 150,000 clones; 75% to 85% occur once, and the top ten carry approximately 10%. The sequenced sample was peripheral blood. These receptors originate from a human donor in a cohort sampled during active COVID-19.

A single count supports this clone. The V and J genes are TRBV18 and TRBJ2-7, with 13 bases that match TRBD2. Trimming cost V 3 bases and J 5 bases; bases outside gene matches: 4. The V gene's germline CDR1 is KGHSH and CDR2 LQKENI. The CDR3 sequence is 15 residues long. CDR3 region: CASSPTSGGADEQYF. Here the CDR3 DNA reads TGTGCCAGCTCACCTACTAGCGGGGGGGCGGACGAGCAGTACTTC.

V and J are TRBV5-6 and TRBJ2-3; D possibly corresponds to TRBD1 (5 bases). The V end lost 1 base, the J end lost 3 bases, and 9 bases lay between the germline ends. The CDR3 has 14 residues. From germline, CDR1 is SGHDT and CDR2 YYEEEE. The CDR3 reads CASSLRQITDTQYF. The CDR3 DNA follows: TGTGCCAGCAGCTTGCGACAGATAACAGATACGCAGTATTTT.

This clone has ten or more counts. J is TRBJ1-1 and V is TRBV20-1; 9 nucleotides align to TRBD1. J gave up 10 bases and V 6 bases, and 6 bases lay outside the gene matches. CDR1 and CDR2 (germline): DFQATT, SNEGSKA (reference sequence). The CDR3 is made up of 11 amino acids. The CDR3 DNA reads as TGCAGTGCGGACAGGGGCCCGGGAGCTTTCTTT. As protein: CSADRGPGAFF.

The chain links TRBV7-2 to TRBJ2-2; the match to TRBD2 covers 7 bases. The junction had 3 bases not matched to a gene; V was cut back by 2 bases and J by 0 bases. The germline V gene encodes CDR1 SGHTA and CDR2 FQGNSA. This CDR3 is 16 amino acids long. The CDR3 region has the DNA TGTGCCAGCAGCTTAATGAGCGGGGCGAACACCGGGGAGCTGTTTTTT. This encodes CASSLMSGANTGELFF.

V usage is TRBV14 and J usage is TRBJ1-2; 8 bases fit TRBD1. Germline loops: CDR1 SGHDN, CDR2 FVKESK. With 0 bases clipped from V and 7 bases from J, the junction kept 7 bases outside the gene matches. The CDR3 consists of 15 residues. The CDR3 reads CASSQDLGQGRGYTF. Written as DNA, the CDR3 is TGTGCCAGCAGCCAAGATTTAGGACAGGGACGTGGCTACACCTTC.

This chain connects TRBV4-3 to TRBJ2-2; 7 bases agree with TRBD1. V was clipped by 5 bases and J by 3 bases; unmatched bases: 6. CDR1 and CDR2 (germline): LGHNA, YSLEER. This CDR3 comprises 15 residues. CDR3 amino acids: CASSYGTADTGELFF. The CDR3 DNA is TGCGCCAGCAGCTACGGGACAGCCGACACCGGGGAGCTGTTTTTT.

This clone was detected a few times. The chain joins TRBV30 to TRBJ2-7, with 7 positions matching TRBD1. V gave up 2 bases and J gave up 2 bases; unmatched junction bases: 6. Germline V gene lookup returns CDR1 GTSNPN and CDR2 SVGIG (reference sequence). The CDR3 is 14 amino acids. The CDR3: CAWSTRGYPYEQYF. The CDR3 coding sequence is TGTGCCTGGAGTACCAGGGGGTATCCCTACGAGCAGTACTTC.

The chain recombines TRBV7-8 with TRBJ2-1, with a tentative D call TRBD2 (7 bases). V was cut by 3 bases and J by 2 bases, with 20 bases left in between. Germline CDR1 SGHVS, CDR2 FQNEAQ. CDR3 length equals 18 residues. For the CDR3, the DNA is TGTGCCAGCAGCTTTAGGGCGGGGGCTAGCGGAACCTACAATGAGCAGTTCTTC. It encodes CASSFRAGASGTYNEQFF.

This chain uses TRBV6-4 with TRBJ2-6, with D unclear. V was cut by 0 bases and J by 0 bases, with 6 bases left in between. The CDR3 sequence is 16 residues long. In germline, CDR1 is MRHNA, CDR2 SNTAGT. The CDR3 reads CASSDSAASGANVLTF. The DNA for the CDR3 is TGTGCCAGCAGTGACTCGGCCGCCTCTGGGGCCAACGTCCTGACTTTC.

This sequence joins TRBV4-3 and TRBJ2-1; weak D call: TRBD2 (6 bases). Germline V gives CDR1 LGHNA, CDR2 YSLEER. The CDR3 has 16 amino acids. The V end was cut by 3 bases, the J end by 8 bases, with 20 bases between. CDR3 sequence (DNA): TGCGCCAGCAGCCAGCTATACGGGACTGACCTTCATGAGCAGTTCTTC. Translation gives CASSQLYGTDLHEQFF.

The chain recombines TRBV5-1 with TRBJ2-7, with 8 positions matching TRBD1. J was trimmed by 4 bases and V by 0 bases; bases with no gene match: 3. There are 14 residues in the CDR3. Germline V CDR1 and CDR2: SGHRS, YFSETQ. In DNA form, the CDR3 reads TGCGCCAGCAGCTTGGGACAGGGGAATTACGAGCAGTACTTC. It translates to CASSLGQGNYEQYF.